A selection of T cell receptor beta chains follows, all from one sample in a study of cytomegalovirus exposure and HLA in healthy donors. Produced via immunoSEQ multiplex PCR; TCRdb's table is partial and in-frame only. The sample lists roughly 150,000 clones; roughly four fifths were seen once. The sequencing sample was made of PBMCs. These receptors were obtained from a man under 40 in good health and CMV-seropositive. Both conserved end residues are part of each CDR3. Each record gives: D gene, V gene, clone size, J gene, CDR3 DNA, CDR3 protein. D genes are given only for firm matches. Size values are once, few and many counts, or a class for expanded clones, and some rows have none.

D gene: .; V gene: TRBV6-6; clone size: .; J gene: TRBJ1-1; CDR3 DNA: TGTGCCAGCAGTCCCACAGGGTGGGGGAACACTGAAGCTTTCTTT; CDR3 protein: CASSPTGWGNTEAFF
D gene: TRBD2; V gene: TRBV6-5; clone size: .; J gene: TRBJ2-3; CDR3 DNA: TGTGCCAGCAGTTACCTAGCGGGAGTAACAGATACGCAGTATTTT; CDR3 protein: CASSYLAGVTDTQYF
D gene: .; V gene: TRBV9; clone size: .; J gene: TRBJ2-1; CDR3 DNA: TGTGCCAGCAGCGTAGCTCCCGGGGGGCTGAATGAGCAGTTCTTC; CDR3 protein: CASSVAPGGLNEQFF
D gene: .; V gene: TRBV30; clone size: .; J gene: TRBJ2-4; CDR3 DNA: TGTGCCTGGAAGGAGTTAGGCAAAAACATTCAGTACTTC; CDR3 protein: CAWKELGKNIQYF
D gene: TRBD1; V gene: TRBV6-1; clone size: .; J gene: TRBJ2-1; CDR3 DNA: TGTGCCAGCAGTGATGGGGACAGGGCCAATGAGCAGTTCTTC; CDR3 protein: CASSDGDRANEQFF
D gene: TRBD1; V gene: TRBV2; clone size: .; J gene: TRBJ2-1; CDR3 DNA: TGTGCCAGCTCCCAGGGGGTTTACAATGAGCAGTTCTTC; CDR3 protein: CASSQGVYNEQFF
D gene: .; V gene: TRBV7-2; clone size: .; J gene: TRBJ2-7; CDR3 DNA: TGTGCCAGCAGCCGAACGGTCCCAGGCCCAGAGCAGTACTTC; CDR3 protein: CASSRTVPGPEQYF
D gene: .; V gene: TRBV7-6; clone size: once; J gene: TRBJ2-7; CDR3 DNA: TGTGCCAGCAGCCCGGACACCCTCTACGAGCAGTACTTC; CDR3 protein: CASSPDTLYEQYF
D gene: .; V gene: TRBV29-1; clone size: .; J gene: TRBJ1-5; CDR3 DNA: TGCAGCGTTGGGACAGTTAGCAATCAGCCCCAGCATTTT; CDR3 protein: CSVGTVSNQPQHF
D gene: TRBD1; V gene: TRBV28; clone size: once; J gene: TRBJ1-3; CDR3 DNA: TGTGCCACCCGGACAGGGATCTCTGGAAACACCATATATTTT; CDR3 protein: CATRTGISGNTIYF
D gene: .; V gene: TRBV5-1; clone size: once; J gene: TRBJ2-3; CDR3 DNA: TGCGCCAGCAGCCCCGGGCCGAAGCGAGGGGATACGCAGTATTTT; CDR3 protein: CASSPGPKRGDTQYF
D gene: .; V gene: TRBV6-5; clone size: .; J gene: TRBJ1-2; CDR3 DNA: TGTGCCAGCAGTTACGAGGGAAACTATGGCTACACCTTC; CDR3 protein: CASSYEGNYGYTF
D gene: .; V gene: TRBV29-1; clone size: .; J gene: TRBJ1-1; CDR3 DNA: TGCAGCGTTCTCCCACATGGGAGGACTGAAGCTTTCTTT; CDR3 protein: CSVLPHGRTEAFF
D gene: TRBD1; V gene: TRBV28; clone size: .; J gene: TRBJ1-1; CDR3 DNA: TGTGCCAGCAGTTTCGGGACAGGGAGCACTGAAGCTTTCTTT; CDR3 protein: CASSFGTGSTEAFF